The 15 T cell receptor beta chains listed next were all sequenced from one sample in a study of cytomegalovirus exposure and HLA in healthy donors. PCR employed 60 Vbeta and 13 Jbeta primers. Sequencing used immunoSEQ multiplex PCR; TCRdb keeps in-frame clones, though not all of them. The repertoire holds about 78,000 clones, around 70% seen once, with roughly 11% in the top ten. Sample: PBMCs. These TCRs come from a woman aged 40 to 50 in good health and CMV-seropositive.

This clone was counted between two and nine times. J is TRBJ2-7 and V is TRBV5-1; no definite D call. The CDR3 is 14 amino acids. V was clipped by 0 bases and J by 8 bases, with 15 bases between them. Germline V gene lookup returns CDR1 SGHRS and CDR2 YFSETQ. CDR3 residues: CASSLGGPYPQQYF. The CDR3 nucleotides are TGCGCCAGCAGCTTGGGTGGGCCCTACCCCCAGCAGTACTTC.

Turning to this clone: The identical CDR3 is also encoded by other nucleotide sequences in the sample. This CDR3 reads CASSIDRGTEAFF. In DNA form, the CDR3 reads TGTGCCAGTAGTATCGACAGGGGTACTGAAGCTTTCTTT. V and J are TRBV19 and TRBJ1-1, with 8 bases that match TRBD1. CDR1 is LNHDA, CDR2 SQIVND, per germline (reference sequence). Trimming at V came to 3 bases and at J to 5 bases, leaving 2 bases not matched to a gene. CDR3 length: 13 amino acids.

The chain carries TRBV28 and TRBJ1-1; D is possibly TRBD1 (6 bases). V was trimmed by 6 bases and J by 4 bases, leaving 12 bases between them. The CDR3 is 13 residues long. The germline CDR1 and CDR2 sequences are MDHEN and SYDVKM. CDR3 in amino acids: CASSRQATTEAFF. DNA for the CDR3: TGTGCCAGCAGCCGACAGGCGACCACTGAAGCTTTCTTT.

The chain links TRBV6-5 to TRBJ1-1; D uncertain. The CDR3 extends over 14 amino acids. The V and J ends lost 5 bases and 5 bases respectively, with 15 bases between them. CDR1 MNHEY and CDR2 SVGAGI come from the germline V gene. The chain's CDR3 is CASSATAAITEAFF. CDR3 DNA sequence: TGTGCCAGCAGTGCCACCGCGGCTATAACTGAAGCTTTCTTT.

Written as DNA, the CDR3 is TGTGCTAGTGGGTCGGGACTAGCGGGACGCACCGGGGAGCTGTTTTTT. It encodes CASGSGLAGRTGELFF. The V gene is TRBV12-5, the J gene TRBJ2-2; 13 bases line up with TRBD2. Germline CDR1 LGHNT, CDR2 FRNRAP. The ends lost 6 bases at V and 4 bases at J; junction bases unmatched: 5. This CDR3 contains 16 residues.

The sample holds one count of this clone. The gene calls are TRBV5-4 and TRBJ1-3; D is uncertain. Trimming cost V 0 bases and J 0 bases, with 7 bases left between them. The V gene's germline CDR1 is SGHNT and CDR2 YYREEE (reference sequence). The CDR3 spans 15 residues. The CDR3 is CASSLDRYSGNTIYF. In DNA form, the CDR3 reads TGTGCCAGCAGCTTGGATCGGTACTCTGGAAACACCATATATTTT.

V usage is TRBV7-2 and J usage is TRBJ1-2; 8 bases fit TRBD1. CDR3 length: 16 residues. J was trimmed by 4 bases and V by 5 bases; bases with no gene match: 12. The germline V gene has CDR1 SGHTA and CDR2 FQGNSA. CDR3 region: CASSPQASTGVYGYTF. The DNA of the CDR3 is TGTGCCAGCAGCCCCCAAGCCTCGACAGGGGTCTATGGCTACACCTTC.

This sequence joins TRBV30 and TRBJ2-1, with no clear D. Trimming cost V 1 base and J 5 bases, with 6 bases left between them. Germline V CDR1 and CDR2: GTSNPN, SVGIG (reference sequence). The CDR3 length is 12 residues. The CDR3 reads CAWSAGNNEQFF. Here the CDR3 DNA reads TGTGCCTGGAGTGCAGGAAACAATGAGCAGTTCTTC.

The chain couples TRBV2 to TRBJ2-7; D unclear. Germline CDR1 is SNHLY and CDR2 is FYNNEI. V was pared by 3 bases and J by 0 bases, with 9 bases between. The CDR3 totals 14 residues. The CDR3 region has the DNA TGTGCCAGCAGTGATGGTCTATCCTCCTACGAGCAGTACTTC. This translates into CASSDGLSSYEQYF.

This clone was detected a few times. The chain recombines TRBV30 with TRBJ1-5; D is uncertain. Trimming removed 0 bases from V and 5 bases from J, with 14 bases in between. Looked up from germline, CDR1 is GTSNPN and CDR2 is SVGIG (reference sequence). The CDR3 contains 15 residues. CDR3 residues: CAWSVAGIIYQPQHF. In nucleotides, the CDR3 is TGTGCCTGGAGTGTAGCGGGGATCATATATCAGCCCCAGCATTTT.

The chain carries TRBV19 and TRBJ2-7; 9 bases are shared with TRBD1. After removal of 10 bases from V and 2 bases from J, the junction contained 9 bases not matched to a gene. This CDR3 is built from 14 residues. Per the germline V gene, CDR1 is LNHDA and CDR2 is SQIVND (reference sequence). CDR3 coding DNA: TGTGCCACCACCCCGGGACAGGGTACCTACGAGCAGTACTTC. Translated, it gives CATTPGQGTYEQYF. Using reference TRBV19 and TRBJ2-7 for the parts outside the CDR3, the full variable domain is DGGITQSPKYLFRKEGQNVTLSCEQNLNHDAMYWYRQDPGQGLRLIYYSQIVNDFQKGDIAEGYSVSREKKESFPLTVTSAQKNPTAFYLCATTPGQGTYEQYFGPGTRLTVT.

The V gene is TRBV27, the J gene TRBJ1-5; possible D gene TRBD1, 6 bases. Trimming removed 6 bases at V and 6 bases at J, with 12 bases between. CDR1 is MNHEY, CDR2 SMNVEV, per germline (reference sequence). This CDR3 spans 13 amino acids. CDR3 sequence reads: CASSRDNRQPQHF. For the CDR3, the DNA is TGTGCCAGCAGCCGGGACAACCGTCAGCCCCAGCATTTT.

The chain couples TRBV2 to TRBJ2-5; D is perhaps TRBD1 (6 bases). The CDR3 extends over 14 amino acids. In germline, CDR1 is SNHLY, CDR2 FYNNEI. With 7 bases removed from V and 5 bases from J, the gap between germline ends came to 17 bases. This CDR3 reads CASTEQGFGETQYF. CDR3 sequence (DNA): TGTGCCAGCACCGAACAGGGTTTCGGGGAGACCCAGTACTTC. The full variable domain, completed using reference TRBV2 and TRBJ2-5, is EPEVTQTPSHQVTQMGQEVILRCVPISNHLYFYWYRQILGQKVEFLVSFYNNEISEKSEIFDDQFSVERPDGSNFTLKIRSTKLEDSAMYFCASTEQGFGETQYFGPGTRLLVL.

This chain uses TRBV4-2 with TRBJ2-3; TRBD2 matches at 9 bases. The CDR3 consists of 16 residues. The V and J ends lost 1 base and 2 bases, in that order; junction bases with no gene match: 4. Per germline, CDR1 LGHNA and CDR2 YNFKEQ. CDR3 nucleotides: TGTGCCAGCAGCCAAGGAGCGGGGGGCAACACAGATACGCAGTATTTT. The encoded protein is CASSQGAGGNTDTQYF.

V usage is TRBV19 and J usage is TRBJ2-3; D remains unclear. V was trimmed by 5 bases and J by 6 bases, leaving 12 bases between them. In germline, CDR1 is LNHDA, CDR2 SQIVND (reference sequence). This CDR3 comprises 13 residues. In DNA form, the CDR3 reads TGTGCCAGTAGTCCCCCGGGTCGGGATACGCAGTATTTT. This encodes CASSPPGRDTQYF.